One sample yielded the 27 T cell receptor beta chains listed below, sequenced in a study of T cell responses to AZD1222 COVID-19 vaccine. Generated by immunoSEQ multiplex PCR, the TCRdb table keeps only in-frame clones and is missing some. Among 190,000 or so clones listed, approximately 90% were seen once. Sample: peripheral blood, taken 28 days after the second AZD1222 dose. The receptors were gathered from an adult who received the AZD1222 COVID-19 vaccine.

V usage is TRBV11-3 and J usage is TRBJ2-2; a possible D gene is TRBD2 (6 bases). V lost 8 bases and J 0 bases, leaving 19 bases between the germline ends. The CDR3 length is 17 residues. Per germline, CDR1 SGHNT and CDR2 YENEEA. Written as DNA, the CDR3 is TGTGCCAGCCGCGGTAGGAGCGGAGGGGCGAACACCGGGGAGCTGTTTTTT. Its protein product is CASRGRSGGANTGELFF.

The chain carries TRBV7-2 and TRBJ2-7; 9 bases align to TRBD1. V was clipped by 7 bases and J by 4 bases; unmatched bases: 8. Per germline, CDR1 SGHTA and CDR2 FQGNSA. This CDR3 comprises 14 residues. In DNA, the CDR3 is TGTGCCAGCACCCCGACAGGGGGGAAGTACGAGCAGTACTTC. This sequence encodes CASTPTGGKYEQYF.

Details on this clone: Germline is not matched at one junction end, which may reflect a read error. The chain links TRBV7-7 to TRBJ2-6; D gene ambiguous. CDR1 and CDR2 (germline): SSHAT, FNYEAQ (reference sequence). The CDR3 contains 14 residues. The CDR3 coding sequence is TGTGCTAGCAGCCTATTGACTGGGGCCAACGTCCTGACTTTC. Its translation is CASSLLTGANVLTF. Together with reference TRBV7-7 and TRBJ2-6, the CDR3 gives the full variable domain: GAGVSQSPRYKVTKRGQDVTLRCDPISSHATLYWYQQALGQGPEFLTYFNYEAQPDKSGLPSDRFSAERPEGSISTLTIQRTEQRDSAMYRCASSLLTGANVLTFGAGSRLTVL.

The chain is built from TRBV6-5 and TRBJ1-5; D ambiguous. The CDR3 extends over 14 amino acids. CDR1 is MNHEY and CDR2 is SVGAGI in the germline V gene. Trimming left V 5 bases short and J 1 base short, with 9 bases between. CDR3 nucleotides: TGTGCCAGCAGTAGGGAGCGGAGCAATCAGCCCCAGCATTTT. This sequence encodes CASSRERSNQPQHF.

This chain uses TRBV19 with TRBJ2-7, with 7 nucleotides matching TRBD1. The CDR3 runs 14 residues. The germline V gene has CDR1 LNHDA and CDR2 SQIVND (reference sequence). V lost 5 bases, J lost 5 bases, and 9 bases stayed unmatched. The CDR3: CASSFGQGDDEQYF. Written as DNA, the CDR3 is TGTGCCAGTAGTTTCGGGCAGGGGGATGACGAGCAGTACTTC.

The chain recombines TRBV28 with TRBJ1-2; no firm D call. V gave up 3 bases and J gave up 10 bases, with 3 bases separating them. The length of the CDR3 is 9 residues. CDR1 is MDHEN and CDR2 is SYDVKM in the germline V gene. The CDR3 sequence: CASSLPYTF. The DNA for the CDR3 is TGTGCCAGCAGTTTGCCCTACACCTTC.

The chain carries TRBV19 and TRBJ2-5; D remains unclear. Looked up from germline, CDR1 is LNHDA and CDR2 is SQIVND (reference sequence). The CDR3 runs 13 residues. V was trimmed by 10 bases and J by 1 base, leaving 13 bases between them. The CDR3 is CATRGRLQETQYF. The CDR3 DNA follows: TGTGCCACTCGAGGACGCCTCCAAGAGACCCAGTACTTC.

The V call is TRBV28, the J call TRBJ2-5, with 7 positions matching TRBD1. Germline lookup yields CDR1 MDHEN and CDR2 SYDVKM. The CDR3 consists of 16 residues. V was pared by 5 bases and J by 0 bases, with 9 bases of the junction left unmatched. The CDR3 loop reads CASSPQRGLDQETQYF. Written as DNA, the CDR3 is TGTGCCAGCAGTCCCCAGAGGGGGCTGGACCAAGAGACCCAGTACTTC. The variable domain in full, completed from reference TRBV28 and TRBJ2-5, reads DVKVTQSSRYLVKRTGEKVFLECVQDMDHENMFWYRQDPGLGLRLIYFSYDVKMKEKGDIPEGYSVSREKKERFSLILESASTNQTSMYLCASSPQRGLDQETQYFGPGTRLLVL.

This CDR3 is CALGGTGEKLFF. The CDR3 DNA sequence: TGTGCCTTGGGGGGGACAGGAGAAAAACTGTTTTTT. This chain links TRBV30 with TRBJ1-4; 8 nucleotides agree with TRBD1. The germline CDR1 and CDR2 sequences are GTSNPN and SVGIG (reference sequence). The CDR3 runs to 12 residues. V dropped 7 bases and J dropped 8; count of bases not matched to a gene: 6.

The chain carries TRBV7-2 and TRBJ1-6, with 8 nucleotides matching TRBD1. Germline CDR1 and CDR2: SGHTA and FQGNSA. The V segment lost 6 bases and the J segment 0 bases; nucleotides outside the gene matches: 4. This CDR3 spans 16 amino acids. CDR3 sequence (DNA): TGTGCCAGCAGGCGACAGGGGAGCTCCTATAATTCACCCCTCCACTTT. This codes for CASRRQGSSYNSPLHF.

V is TRBV19 and J is TRBJ2-3, with TRBD1 matching 9 bases. The CDR3 runs 12 residues. In germline, CDR1 is LNHDA, CDR2 SQIVND (reference sequence). Losses at the gene ends were 5 bases for V and 9 bases for J; bases not matched to a gene: 3. DNA for the CDR3: TGTGCCAGTAGTCCCGGGACAGGGACGCAGTATTTT. Residues: CASSPGTGTQYF.

The gene calls are TRBV21-1 and TRBJ2-1; TRBD2 is the table's D call and was not checked against the DNA. TRBV21-1 is termed a pseudogene. The CDR3 has 16 residues. The CDR3 coding sequence is TGTGCCAGCAGCAAAGAGGCGGAAGGCTATGGTGGGGAGCAGTTCTTC. This encodes CASSKEAEGYGGEQFF.

The chain is built from TRBV28 and TRBJ1-4, with no clear D. The CDR3 is 16 residues long. The ends were cut back, 2 bases at V and 2 bases at J, with 12 bases in the middle. The germline V gene has CDR1 MDHEN and CDR2 SYDVKM. CDR3 nucleotides: TGTGCCAGCAGTTTAATTTGGCGAGGGACTAATGAAAAACTGTTTTTT. It is translated as CASSLIWRGTNEKLFF.

V usage is TRBV6-5 and J usage is TRBJ2-2; D may be TRBD1 (5 bases). V lost 2 bases to trimming and J lost 4 bases, with 14 bases between them. The CDR3 loop spans 16 amino acids. From germline, CDR1 is MNHEY and CDR2 SVGAGI. The CDR3 coding sequence is TGTGCCAGCAGTTACCGGACATTTAGAGGCACCGGGGAGCTGTTTTTT. Its translation: CASSYRTFRGTGELFF.

The chain uses TRBV24-1 and TRBJ2-1; D is ambiguous. The CDR3 has 15 residues. Germline V gene lookup returns CDR1 KGHDR and CDR2 SFDVKD. Trimming cost V 3 bases and J 0 bases, with 8 bases left between them. The CDR3 sequence: CATSDMSSSYNEQFF. DNA for the CDR3: TGTGCCACCAGTGATATGTCAAGCTCCTACAATGAGCAGTTCTTC.

This chain links TRBV28 with TRBJ2-7; 8 positions agree with TRBD2. The CDR3 loop spans 15 amino acids. Germline trimming cut 6 bases from V and 5 bases from J; bases unmatched to any gene: 12. Germline CDR1 and CDR2: MDHEN and SYDVKM. This CDR3 is CASSTPAGGKNEQYF. For the CDR3, the DNA is TGTGCCAGCAGCACCCCGGCGGGGGGTAAGAACGAGCAGTACTTC.

The chain uses TRBV2 and TRBJ2-7; D call uncertain. Per the germline V gene, CDR1 is SNHLY and CDR2 is FYNNEI. The CDR3 length is 13 residues. Trimming removed 2 bases at V and 4 bases at J, with 9 bases between. DNA for the CDR3: TGTGCCAGCAGTGAAATCGCCGTGTACGAGCAGTACTTC. Translation gives CASSEIAVYEQYF.

This clone was counted once. Other DNA sequences in the sample encode the same CDR3. V gene TRBV28 combines with J gene TRBJ2-6; TRBD1 matches 8 bases. The V gene end was trimmed by 3 bases and the J gene end by 4 bases; junction bases not matched to a gene: 2. The CDR3 sequence is 15 residues long. CDR1 is MDHEN, CDR2 SYDVKM, per germline. CDR3 protein: CASSLDRAGANVLTF. CDR3 coding DNA: TGTGCCAGCAGTTTGGACAGGGCCGGGGCCAACGTCCTGACTTTC.

V is TRBV19 and J is TRBJ1-2, with TRBD1 matching 7 bases. The germline CDR1 and CDR2 sequences are LNHDA and SQIVND (reference sequence). The trim removed 5 bases at V and 4 bases at J, leaving 4 bases unmatched. The CDR3 consists of 13 residues. This chain's CDR3 is CASSDRDSYGYTF. Written as DNA, the CDR3 is TGTGCCAGTAGTGACAGGGATTCCTATGGCTACACCTTC.

The chain combines TRBV14 with TRBJ2-3; a possible D gene is TRBD2 (6 bases). This CDR3 has 18 amino acids. V was cut by 1 base and J by 3 bases, with 20 bases left in between. The germline V gene encodes CDR1 SGHDN and CDR2 FVKESK. The CDR3 region has the DNA TGTGCCAGCAGCCAAGGATTCGGCTCGGGGGAAAATACAGATACGCAGTATTTT. It translates to CASSQGFGSGENTDTQYF.

The genes are TRBV28 and TRBJ1-3; 9 nucleotides match TRBD1. The CDR3 has 17 residues. The V gene's germline CDR1 is MDHEN and CDR2 SYDVKM. Trimming at V came to 7 bases and at J to 0 bases, leaving 10 bases not matched to a gene. CDR3: CASITGTGIISGNTIYF. Written as DNA, the CDR3 is TGTGCCAGCATAACCGGGACAGGGATCATCTCTGGAAACACCATATATTTT.

This clone has a single count. The chain uses TRBV28 and TRBJ1-2, with 7 bases aligning to TRBD1. With 4 bases clipped from V and 0 bases from J, the junction kept 8 bases outside the gene matches. The CDR3 loop spans 16 amino acids. Germline V gene lookup returns CDR1 MDHEN and CDR2 SYDVKM. CDR3 protein: CASSSGTDQPNYGYTF. In DNA form, the CDR3 reads TGTGCCAGCAGTTCCGGGACAGATCAACCTAACTATGGCTACACCTTC.

CDR3 in amino acids: CASRAGSNTGELFF. The CDR3 bases are TGTGCCAGCCGAGCGGGATCGAACACCGGGGAGCTGTTTTTT. The rearrangement joins TRBV27 to TRBJ2-2; 7 bases match TRBD2. This CDR3 is 14 amino acids long. After removal of 8 bases from V and 0 bases from J, the junction contained 3 bases not matched to a gene. The germline V gene encodes CDR1 MNHEY and CDR2 SMNVEV (reference sequence).

The chain carries TRBV11-3 and TRBJ2-3; TRBD2 aligns across 7 bases. The germline CDR1 and CDR2 sequences are SGHNT and YENEEA. J lost 4 bases, V lost 6 bases, and 7 bases had no gene match. This CDR3 is built from 14 residues. The CDR3 is CASSTRRESDTQYF. In DNA, the CDR3 is TGTGCCAGCAGTACTAGGCGGGAGTCAGATACGCAGTATTTT.

The chain is built from TRBV7-2 and TRBJ2-1, with 8 bases aligning to TRBD2. The CDR3 contains 15 residues. Germline V gives CDR1 SGHTA, CDR2 FQGNSA. Unmatched junction bases numbered 10, after V lost 5 bases and J lost 7 bases. The CDR3 spells CASSRDSGRLNEQFF. CDR3 bases: TGTGCCAGCAGCCGCGACAGCGGGAGATTAAATGAGCAGTTCTTC. Filled out from reference TRBV7-2 and TRBJ2-1, the complete variable domain reads GAGVSQSPSNKVTEKGKDVELRCDPISGHTALYWYRQSLGQGLEFLIYFQGNSAPDKSGLPSDRFSAERTGGSVSTLTIQRTQQEDSAVYLCASSRDSGRLNEQFFGPGTRLTVL.

The chain employs TRBV9 and TRBJ2-7; the D gene could be TRBD1 or TRBD2 (5 bases each). The CDR3 spans 13 residues. Germline V gives CDR1 SGDLS, CDR2 YYNGEE. V was cut by 4 bases and J by 6 bases, with 14 bases left in between. The CDR3 bases are TGTGCCAGCAGCCCCGGGATTACAGGCGAGCAGTACTTC. As protein: CASSPGITGEQYF.

The chain is built from TRBV5-1 and TRBJ2-5; no clear D. Trimming took off 3 bases at V and 4 bases at J, with 13 bases between the two ends. The germline V gene has CDR1 SGHRS and CDR2 YFSETQ. The CDR3 sequence is 14 residues long. The CDR3: CASSSGFLGETQYF. CDR3 DNA sequence: TGCGCCAGCAGCTCCGGGTTTCTCGGAGAGACCCAGTACTTC.